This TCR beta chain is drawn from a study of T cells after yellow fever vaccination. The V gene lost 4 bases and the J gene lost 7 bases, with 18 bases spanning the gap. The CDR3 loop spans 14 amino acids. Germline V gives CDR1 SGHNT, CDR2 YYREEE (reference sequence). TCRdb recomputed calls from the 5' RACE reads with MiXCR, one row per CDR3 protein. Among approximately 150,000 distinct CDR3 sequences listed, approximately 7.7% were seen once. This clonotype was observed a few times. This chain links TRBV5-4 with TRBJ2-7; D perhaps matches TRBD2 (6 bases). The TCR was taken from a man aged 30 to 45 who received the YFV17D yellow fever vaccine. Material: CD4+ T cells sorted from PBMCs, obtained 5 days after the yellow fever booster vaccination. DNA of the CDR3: TGTGCCAGCAGCCTGCGGGACTTTTCCCCTGAGCAGTACTTC. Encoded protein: CASSLRDFSPEQYF. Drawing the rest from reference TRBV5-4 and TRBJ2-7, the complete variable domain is ETGVTQSPTHLIKTRGQQVTLRCSSQSGHNTVSWYQQALGQGPQFIFQYYREEENGRGNFPPRFSGLQFPNYSSELNVNALELDDSALYLCASSLRDFSPEQYFGPGTRLTVT.